This T cell receptor beta chain was captured by sequencing in a study of T cell clonotyping in hematopoietic cell transplantation. Samples: about 28 days before transplant, then days 30, 100 and 180 after. Study-wide findings and caveats: Pathologically expanded recipient clonotypes increased progressively from day 30 to day 180 as diversity fell. Higher Inverse Simpson Index values in graft donor and pretransplant recipient predicted broader posttransplant TCR diversity.

About this clone itself: As yet, its antigen is unknown.

The CDR3 has 16 amino acids. Germline V gene data show CDR1 as ENHRY and CDR2 as SYGVKD. J gave up 6 bases and V 7 bases, and 15 bases lay outside the gene matches. The data were produced by immunoSEQ multiplex PCR, yet TCRdb's version contains in-frame clones alone and is incomplete. Of 15,000 to 20,000 clones listed, around 60% are singletons. The receptor comes from a male patient aged 45-60 years who had an allogeneic stem cell transplant from an unrelated donor, so T cells may come from the graft donor. Some clones in this sample may be carry-over from other donors' samples. The chain couples TRBV10-3 to TRBJ1-2, with 9 bases that match TRBD1. The sample here was PBMCs, taken 30 days after allogeneic stem cell transplant. The CDR3, as DNA: TGTGCCATCACCGCCCGGACACAGGGGGCGCGTGATGGCTACACCTTC. Protein sequence: CAITARTQGARDGYTF.